A single sample gave rise to the 6 T cell receptor beta chains below, sequenced in a study of blood T cell repertoires in COVID-19. Generated by immunoSEQ multiplex PCR, the TCRdb table keeps only in-frame clones and is missing some. The sample shows around 300,000 clones, roughly 90% of them seen only once. Sequencing used PBMCs or T cells enriched from blood (not recorded which). All receptors derive from a woman between 18 and 29 years old with acute COVID-19.

The chain joins TRBV7-3 to TRBJ2-2; D is perhaps TRBD1 (7 bases). The germline V and J ends were trimmed by 1 base and 6 bases, with 15 bases remaining between them. This CDR3 is built from 16 residues. The germline V gene has CDR1 SGHTA and CDR2 FQGTGA. CDR3 protein: CASSLSPAGGSGELFF. The CDR3 DNA reads TGTGCCAGCAGCTTAAGCCCCGCAGGGGGGTCCGGGGAGCTGTTTTTT.

V gene TRBV5-1 combines with J gene TRBJ1-6; no firm D call. V dropped 0 bases and J dropped 13 bases, with 11 bases sitting between them. The CDR3 runs to 13 residues. The germline gives CDR1 SGHRS, CDR2 YFSETQ. Written as DNA, the CDR3 is TGCGCCAGCAGCTTGGACCGGGGAAGGCCCCTCCACTTT. Encoded protein: CASSLDRGRPLHF.

This clone occurred a few times. The J gene is TRBJ2-7, the V gene TRBV2; 13 positions agree with TRBD2. Looked up from germline, CDR1 is SNHLY and CDR2 is FYNNEI. The CDR3 sequence is 16 residues long. The V gene end was trimmed by 6 bases and the J gene end by 5 bases; junction bases not matched to a gene: 10. The CDR3 coding sequence is TGTGCCAGCAGCCCGAAGCGGACTAGCGGGAGTAACGAGCAGTACTTC. It codes for CASSPKRTSGSNEQYF.

CDR3 DNA sequence: TGTGCCTGGATTCTCAGGGGTGGTAGGGAGACCCAGTACTTC. This codes for CAWILRGGRETQYF. The genes are TRBV30 and TRBJ2-5; the D gene is possibly TRBD1 (6 bases). The CDR3 covers 14 residues. Germline lookup yields CDR1 GTSNPN and CDR2 SVGIG (reference sequence). Trimming took 4 bases from V and 5 from J, leaving 17 bases between them.

The chain carries TRBV7-9 and TRBJ2-3; 12 bases align to TRBD2. The length of the CDR3 is 14 residues. CDR1 is SEHNR, CDR2 FQNEAQ, per germline (reference sequence). Germline trimming cut 10 bases from V and 6 bases from J; bases unmatched to any gene: 8. CDR3 in DNA: TGTGCCACCCACTGGACTAGCGGGGCGGATACGCAGTATTTT. This codes for CATHWTSGADTQYF.

J is TRBJ2-6 and V is TRBV6-5, with a possible D match to TRBD2 (5 bases). CDR1 and CDR2 from the germline V gene are MNHEY and SVGAGI. The CDR3 consists of 14 residues. V lost 6 bases to trimming and J lost 0 bases, with 6 bases between them. This chain's CDR3 is CASRRASGANVLTF. The CDR3 DNA reads as TGTGCCAGCAGGCGGGCCTCTGGGGCCAACGTCCTGACTTTC.